These 9 T cell receptor beta chains share one sample of origin, sequenced in a study of T-cell reconstitution after alpha-beta-depleted transplantation in children. Molecular barcoding with unique molecular identifiers was used for the TCRbeta library. TCRdb analysed the PCR reads with MiXCR anew, one entry per CDR3 protein. Of approximately 85,000 distinct CDR3 sequences listed, over 12% were seen once; the top ten hold about 26%. Sequencing used PBMCs, mostly from graft donor cells, obtained 180 days after TCRalphabeta/CD19-depleted stem cell transplant. These receptors were obtained from a male patient aged 2 to 9 who had a stem cell transplant for acute lymphoblastic leukemia, so the T cells may come from the graft donor.

This clonotype came up a few times. The chain links TRBV20-1 to TRBJ1-4, with 11 bases fitting TRBD1. This CDR3 region has 12 residues. The germline CDR1 and CDR2 sequences are DFQATT and SNEGSKA (reference sequence). As DNA, the CDR3 is TGCAGCGGCGGGACAGGGGGTGAAAAACTGTTTTTT. Translating it yields CSGGTGGEKLFF.

This clonotype was picked up a small number of times. The chain carries TRBV3-1 and TRBJ1-3; TRBD1 matches 7 bases. The CDR3 contains 17 residues. CDR1 LGHDT and CDR2 YNNKEL come from the germline V gene (reference sequence). V lost 4 bases, J lost 3 bases, and 12 bases stayed unmatched. The CDR3 spells CASSLGQALFIGNTIYF. CDR3 DNA: TGTGCCAGCAGCCTCGGACAGGCACTCTTCATTGGAAACACCATATATTTT.

There are a few counts of this clonotype. This chain uses TRBV7-2 with TRBJ2-7; D is perhaps TRBD1 (6 bases). The CDR3 extends over 15 amino acids. V lost 4 bases, J lost 3 bases, and 16 bases lay in between. CDR1 is SGHTA and CDR2 is FQGNSA in the germline V gene. The CDR3 DNA follows: TGTGCCAGCAGCTCCTCCGGGACACGAGTCTACGAGCAGTACTTC. It codes for CASSSSGTRVYEQYF.

This clonotype was detected a few times. The rearrangement joins TRBV6-5 to TRBJ1-1; D remains ambiguous. Germline V gene sequence: CDR1 MNHEY, CDR2 SVGAGI. This CDR3 is 11 amino acids long. Trimming stripped 10 bases from V and 5 bases from J, with 11 bases between. The CDR3 coding sequence is TGTGCCACCCAACGGTCTACTGAAGCTTTCTTT. This encodes CATQRSTEAFF.

The table lists this clonotype with a few counts. The V call is TRBV20-1, the J call TRBJ2-1; D possibly corresponds to TRBD2 (6 bases). Germline V CDR1 and CDR2: DFQATT, SNEGSKA (reference sequence). This CDR3 region has 16 residues. V was cut by 0 bases and J by 9 bases, with 21 bases left in between. CDR3 sequence reads: CSARETSRGNVVEQFF. The CDR3 region has the DNA TGCAGTGCTAGAGAAACTAGCCGGGGTAATGTGGTTGAGCAGTTCTTC.

This clonotype has a handful of counts. The chain has TRBV20-1 and TRBJ2-5, with TRBD2 as a possible D gene (6 bases). CDR3 size: 15 residues. V was trimmed by 1 base and J by 2 bases, leaving 14 bases between them. Germline V gene sequence: CDR1 DFQATT, CDR2 SNEGSKA (reference sequence). In nucleotides, the CDR3 is TGCAGTGCTAGAGGAAAGAAGGACTATCAAGAGACCCAGTACTTC. Translating it yields CSARGKKDYQETQYF.

The sample holds a few counts of this clonotype. The gene calls are TRBV10-3 and TRBJ1-4; TRBD1 matches at 7 bases. CDR3 size: 12 residues. Germline assignment: CDR1 ENHRY and CDR2 SYGVKD. With V trimmed by 5 bases and J by 8 bases, 2 bases remained unmatched. CDR3 sequence (DNA): TGTGCCATCAGTCGACAGGGAGAAAAACTGTTTTTT. Translating gives CAISRQGEKLFF.

In this sample, this clonotype turned up a few times. The rearrangement joins TRBV12-3 or TRBV12-4 to TRBJ1-2, with D tentatively TRBD1 (6 bases). With 6 bases removed from V and 4 bases from J, the gap between germline ends came to 12 bases. The CDR3 totals 13 residues. The CDR3 DNA sequence: TGTGCCAGCAGAACAACAGGGCTCTATGGCTACACCTTC. Translating gives CASRTTGLYGYTF.

This chain joins TRBV5-1 and TRBJ1-4, with TRBD1 identical over 7 bases. Germline-derived CDR1 and CDR2 are SGHRS and YFSETQ. This CDR3 is built from 15 residues. V trimming: 4 bases; J trimming: 8 bases; junction bases outside the gene matches: 11. CDR3 nucleotide sequence: TGCGCCAGCAGCCTTACAGGGGTATTAAGAGAAAAACTGTTTTTT. Its protein is CASSLTGVLREKLFF. The full variable domain, with the rest looked up from reference TRBV5-1 and TRBJ1-4, is KAGVTQTPRYLIKTRGQQVTLSCSPISGHRSVSWYQQTPGQGLQFLFEYFSETQRNKGNFPGRFSGRQFSNSRSEMNVSTLELGDSALYLCASSLTGVLREKLFFGSGTQLSVL.